The 15 T cell receptor beta chains below were found in one sample sequenced in a study of blood T cells in healthy people across ages (dated by TCRdb to the mid-2010s). The library relied on 5' RACE. The data were produced on an Illumina HiSeq 2500. A second PCR of roughly 7 to 11 cycles was performed with a sample-barcoded 5' primer and a J-beta primer mix. TCRdb reran the public reads through fastp at Q25 and MiXCR, keeping productive beta chains. Identical CDR3 protein sequences are pooled into one entry, listed with their most common genes and DNA. The sample data list roughly 1,500,000 distinct CDR3 sequences, and 30% to 40% of these were observed just once. Roughly 10% of the sample is in the top ten clones. Sequencing input: blood. The source is a woman in her twenties or thirties in good health.

This clonotype came up a few times. The rearrangement links TRBV10-3 to TRBJ1-5; a possible D gene is TRBD1 (6 bases). Germline CDR1 ENHRY, CDR2 SYGVKD. CDR3 length equals 15 residues. V was trimmed by 8 bases and J by 3 bases, leaving 17 bases between them. CDR3 nucleotides: TGTGCCATCGGGCGGGGCGAGGGGGACAATCAGCCCCAGCATTTT. It translates to CAIGRGEGDNQPQHF.

V gene TRBV11-2 combines with J gene TRBJ2-1; D gene uncertain. V lost 4 bases and J lost 2, with 12 bases in between. The germline CDR1 and CDR2 sequences are SGHAT and FQNNGV. The CDR3 contains 15 residues. In DNA form, the CDR3 reads TGTGCCAGCAGCTGGTCTCGGTCCACCTACAATGAGCAGTTCTTC. Translation gives CASSWSRSTYNEQFF.

V gene TRBV11-1 combines with J gene TRBJ2-7; D is undetermined. CDR1 is SGHAT, CDR2 FQDESV, per germline (reference sequence). This CDR3 region has 14 residues. V was trimmed by 1 base and J by 1 base, leaving 8 bases between them. DNA of the CDR3: TGTGCCAGCAGCTTAGGAGACAAATCCTACGAGCAGTACTTC. Amino acids: CASSLGDKSYEQYF. The whole variable domain, remainder taken from reference TRBV11-1 and TRBJ2-7, is EAEVAQSPRYKITEKSQAVAFWCDPISGHATLYWYRQILGQGPELLVQFQDESVVDDSQLPKDRFSAERLKGVDSTLKIQPAELGDSAMYLCASSLGDKSYEQYFGPGTRLTVT.

The chain combines TRBV28 with TRBJ2-7; no firm D call. Deletions cut 1 base from V and 6 bases from J, with 10 bases between. This CDR3 contains 13 residues. Per germline, CDR1 MDHEN and CDR2 SYDVKM. The DNA of the CDR3 is TGTGCCAGCAGTTTATCCTATTTCGGCGAGCAGTACTTC. Residues: CASSLSYFGEQYF.

This clonotype was detected many times. The chain joins TRBV5-6 to TRBJ2-7; D might be TRBD1 or TRBD2, each matching 5 bases. The V gene's germline CDR1 is SGHDT and CDR2 YYEEEE. V dropped 4 bases and J dropped 5 bases, with 22 bases sitting between them. This CDR3 region has 16 residues. As DNA, the CDR3 is TGTGCCAGCAGCAGTGGGACCTTACACCCGGGCAACGAGCAGTACTTC. It codes for CASSSGTLHPGNEQYF.

CDR3 in DNA: TGCGCCAGCAGCTTGGGGACTCGTAACCCGAATGAGCAGTTCTTC. Translating gives CASSLGTRNPNEQFF. The chain combines TRBV5-1 with TRBJ2-1, with D maybe TRBD2 (5 bases). Germline CDR1 and CDR2: SGHRS and YFSETQ. This CDR3 is 15 amino acids long. V gave up 0 bases and J gave up 7 bases, with 14 bases separating them.

The chain links TRBV28 to TRBJ2-7; 7 bases fit TRBD2. With 8 bases clipped from V and 2 bases from J, the junction kept 6 bases outside the gene matches. CDR1 is MDHEN, CDR2 SYDVKM, per germline. The length of the CDR3 is 13 residues. The CDR3 is CASLSGTTYEQYF. For the CDR3, the DNA is TGTGCCAGCCTCTCGGGGACTACCTACGAGCAGTACTTC.

V usage is TRBV6-5 and J usage is TRBJ2-4; D remains unclear. The length of the CDR3 is 16 residues. V was shortened by 2 bases and J by 0 bases, with 11 bases between the two germline ends. Germline CDR1 reads MNHEY; CDR2 reads SVGAGI. As DNA, the CDR3 is TGTGCCAGCAGTTACGGGCAGACCTTAGCCAAAAACATTCAGTACTTC. This sequence encodes CASSYGQTLAKNIQYF.

The chain couples TRBV11-2 to TRBJ1-1; maybe TRBD1 (6 bases). CDR3 size: 17 residues. V dropped 7 bases and J dropped 0 bases, with 21 bases sitting between them. Germline assignment: CDR1 SGHAT and CDR2 FQNNGV. The DNA for the CDR3 is TGTGCCAGCATACCCAATTTCGGGACAAACATGAACACTGAAGCTTTCTTT. It translates to CASIPNFGTNMNTEAFF.

V usage is TRBV6-5 and J usage is TRBJ1-2; no clear D gene. The CDR3 has 15 amino acids. Germline V gene sequence: CDR1 MNHEY, CDR2 SVGAGI. Trimming left V 0 bases short and J 6 bases short, with 14 bases between. As DNA, the CDR3 is TGTGCCAGCAGTTACTCGAATCGCGATCGGGATGGCTACACCTTC. Residues: CASSYSNRDRDGYTF.

Comments on this clonotype: A much larger clone lies a single base off, so this may be a read error. The chain uses TRBV6-5 and TRBJ2-3; the D gene could be TRBD1 or TRBD2 (5 bases each). This CDR3 spans 15 amino acids. Germline CDR1 reads MNHEY; CDR2 reads SVGAGI. The CDR3 is CASSLGDSSTGTQYF. CDR3 DNA: TGTGCCAGCAGTTTGGGTGACTCTAGCACAGGTACGCAGTATTTT.

Here the CDR3 reads CAINRGPQETQYF. The CDR3 DNA follows: TGTGCCATCAACAGGGGACCCCAAGAGACCCAGTACTTC. The rearrangement joins TRBV10-3 to TRBJ2-5, with 7 bases lining up with TRBD1. The CDR3 length is 13 residues. With V trimmed by 7 bases and J by 1 base, 3 bases remained unmatched. The V gene's germline CDR1 is ENHRY and CDR2 SYGVKD.

The rearrangement joins TRBV6-5 to TRBJ1-1; D not resolved. Trimming took 2 bases from V and 4 from J, leaving 11 bases between them. CDR1 is MNHEY, CDR2 SVGAGI, per germline. CDR3 length: 14 amino acids. The CDR3 spells CASSYRRRSTEAFF. The CDR3 nucleotides read TGTGCCAGCAGTTACCGGCGGAGGAGCACTGAAGCTTTCTTT.

This clonotype was found a few times. The chain links TRBV5-4 to TRBJ2-1; D may match TRBD1 or TRBD2 (5 bases each). Trimming stripped 4 bases from V and 10 bases from J, with 12 bases between. The CDR3 has 12 residues. Germline V CDR1 and CDR2: SGHNT, YYREEE (reference sequence). CDR3 DNA sequence: TGTGCCAGCAGCGCGGTCCGGGACGAGCAGTTCTTC. Its translation is CASSAVRDEQFF.

This clonotype has more than one count but fewer than ten. The chain has TRBV20-1 and TRBJ2-3; 9 bases are shared with TRBD1. The CDR3 totals 14 residues. The J segment lost 4 bases and the V segment lost 6 bases, leaving 8 bases of the junction unmatched. Germline V lookup: CDR1 DFQATT, CDR2 SNEGSKA (reference sequence). The DNA for the CDR3 is TGCAGTGCCACCCCGGGACAGGGATCAGATACGCAGTATTTT. Protein product: CSATPGQGSDTQYF.